What follows describes a single T cell receptor beta chain. The antigen remains undetermined. Produced via immunoSEQ multiplex PCR; TCRdb's table is partial and in-frame only. Of about 170,000 clones in the sample, 90% to 97% were seen once. This specimen comes from a study of cytomegalovirus exposure and HLA in healthy donors. Findings of the study overall: Among TCR beta chains, those listed as cytomegalovirus-associated numbered about 150. Most TCR sequences were uncommon, yet certain public TCRs appeared in many donors.

The specimen sequenced was PBMCs. The receptor's source is a woman between 18 and 29 years old in good health and CMV-seronegative.

The CDR3 nucleotides are TGTGCCAGCAGCCAAGGTCTTTGGGCTAGCGGGGGGGCTTACAATGAGCAGTTCTTC. Residues: CASSQGLWASGGAYNEQFF. V is TRBV14 and J is TRBJ2-1, with TRBD2 matching over 12 bases. V dropped 1 base and J dropped 4; count of bases not matched to a gene: 11. The length of the CDR3 is 19 residues. Germline V gene lookup returns CDR1 SGHDN and CDR2 FVKESK.